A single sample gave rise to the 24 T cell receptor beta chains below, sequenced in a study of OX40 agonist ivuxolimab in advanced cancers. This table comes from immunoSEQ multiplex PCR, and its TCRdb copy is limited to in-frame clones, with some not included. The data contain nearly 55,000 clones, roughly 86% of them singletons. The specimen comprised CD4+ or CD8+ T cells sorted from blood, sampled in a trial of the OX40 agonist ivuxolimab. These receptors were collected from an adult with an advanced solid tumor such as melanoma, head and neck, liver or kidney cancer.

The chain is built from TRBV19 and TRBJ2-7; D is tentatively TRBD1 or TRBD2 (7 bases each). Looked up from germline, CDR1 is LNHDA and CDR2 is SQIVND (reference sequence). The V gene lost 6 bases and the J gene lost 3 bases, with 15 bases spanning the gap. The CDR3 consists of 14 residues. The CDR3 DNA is TGTGCCAGTAGCCCGACAGGGACTATCTACGAGCAGTACTTC. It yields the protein CASSPTGTIYEQYF.

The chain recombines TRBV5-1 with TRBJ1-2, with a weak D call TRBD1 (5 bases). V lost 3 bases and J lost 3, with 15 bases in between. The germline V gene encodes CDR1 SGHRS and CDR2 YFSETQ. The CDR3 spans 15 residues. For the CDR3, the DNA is TGCGCCAGCAGCTCGGGGACGAGAGATTACTATGGCTACACCTTC. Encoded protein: CASSSGTRDYYGYTF.

CDR3 bases: TGTGCCAGCAGCCTACAGGGGAAGGGGGCCTCTGGAAACACCATATATTTT. It specifies CASSLQGKGASGNTIYF. The chain carries TRBV7-2 and TRBJ1-3, with 7 bases aligning to TRBD1. There are 17 residues in the CDR3. Germline V lookup: CDR1 SGHTA, CDR2 FQGNSA. V lost 5 bases and J lost 0; bases outside the gene matches: 10.

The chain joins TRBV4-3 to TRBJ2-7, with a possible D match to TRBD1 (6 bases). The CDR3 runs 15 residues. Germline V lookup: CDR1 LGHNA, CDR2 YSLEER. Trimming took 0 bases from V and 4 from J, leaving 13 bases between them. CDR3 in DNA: TGCGCCAGCAGCCAAGATGGGCAGGGGAGATACGAGCAGTACTTC. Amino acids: CASSQDGQGRYEQYF.

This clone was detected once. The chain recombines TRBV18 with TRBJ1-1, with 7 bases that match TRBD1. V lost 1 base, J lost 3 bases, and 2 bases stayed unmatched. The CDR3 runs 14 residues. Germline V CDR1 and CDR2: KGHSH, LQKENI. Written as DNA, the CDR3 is TGTGCCAGCTCACCACAGGGGGCCCACACTGAAGCTTTCTTT. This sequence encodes CASSPQGAHTEAFF.

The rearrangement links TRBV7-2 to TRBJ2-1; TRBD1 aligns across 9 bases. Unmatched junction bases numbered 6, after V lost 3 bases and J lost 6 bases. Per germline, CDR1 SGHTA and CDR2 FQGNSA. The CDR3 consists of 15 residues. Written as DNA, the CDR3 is TGTGCCAGCAGCTTCCATGGGACAGGGCTCAATGAGCAGTTCTTC. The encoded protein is CASSFHGTGLNEQFF.

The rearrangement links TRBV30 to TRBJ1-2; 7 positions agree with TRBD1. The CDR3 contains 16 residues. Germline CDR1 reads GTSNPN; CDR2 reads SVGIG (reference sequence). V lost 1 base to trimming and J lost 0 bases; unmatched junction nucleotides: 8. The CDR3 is CAWSEGPRGSNYGYTF. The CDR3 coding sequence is TGTGCCTGGAGTGAGGGGCCCAGGGGGTCTAACTATGGCTACACCTTC. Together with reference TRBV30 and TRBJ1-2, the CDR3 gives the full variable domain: SQTIHQWPATLVQPVGSPLSLECTVEGTSNPNLYWYRQAAGRGLQLLFYSVGIGQISSEVPQNLSASRPQDRQFILSSKKLLLSDSGFYLCAWSEGPRGSNYGYTFGSGTRLTVV.

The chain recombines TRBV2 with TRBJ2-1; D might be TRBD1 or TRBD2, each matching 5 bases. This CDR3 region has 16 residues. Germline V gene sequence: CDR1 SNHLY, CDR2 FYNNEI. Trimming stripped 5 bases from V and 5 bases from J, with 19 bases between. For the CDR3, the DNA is TGTGCCAGCAGTCAGTCGACAGTCGGAGGAAACAATGAGCAGTTCTTC. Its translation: CASSQSTVGGNNEQFF.

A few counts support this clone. Here the CDR3 reads CASSPRGSNQPQHF. The CDR3 DNA reads as TGTGCCAGCAGTCCCAGGGGGAGCAATCAGCCCCAGCATTTT. The chain links TRBV28 to TRBJ1-5; TRBD1 matches 7 bases. J lost 1 base, V lost 5 bases, and 2 bases had no gene match. CDR3 size: 14 residues. The germline V gene has CDR1 MDHEN and CDR2 SYDVKM. Using reference TRBV28 and TRBJ1-5 for the parts outside the CDR3, the full variable domain is DVKVTQSSRYLVKRTGEKVFLECVQDMDHENMFWYRQDPGLGLRLIYFSYDVKMKEKGDIPEGYSVSREKKERFSLILESASTNQTSMYLCASSPRGSNQPQHFGDGTRLSIL.

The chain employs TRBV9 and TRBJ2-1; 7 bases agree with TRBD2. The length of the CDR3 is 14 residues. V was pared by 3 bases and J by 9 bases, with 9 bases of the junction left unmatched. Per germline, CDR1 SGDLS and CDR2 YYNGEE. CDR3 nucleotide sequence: TGTGCCAGCAGCGCGGGGACTACCCAGGTTGAGCAGTTCTTC. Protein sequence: CASSAGTTQVEQFF.

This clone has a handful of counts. Here the CDR3 reads CASRGTAAGAQYF. Here the CDR3 DNA reads TGTGCCAGCAGAGGGACGGCCGCCGGGGCCCAGTACTTC. J is TRBJ2-5 and V is TRBV2; the D gene could be TRBD1 or TRBD2 (5 bases each). V was cut by 6 bases and J by 9 bases, with 17 bases left in between. CDR1 SNHLY and CDR2 FYNNEI come from the germline V gene. This CDR3 spans 13 amino acids.

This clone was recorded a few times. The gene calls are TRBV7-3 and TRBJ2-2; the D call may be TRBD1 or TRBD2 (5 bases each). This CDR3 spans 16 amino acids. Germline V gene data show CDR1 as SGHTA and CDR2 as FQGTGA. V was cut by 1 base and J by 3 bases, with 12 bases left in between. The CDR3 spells CASSLSGGPDTGELFF. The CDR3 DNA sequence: TGTGCCAGCAGCTTAAGTGGGGGTCCGGACACCGGGGAGCTGTTTTTT.

Here the CDR3 reads CASSVAGGSLTDTQYF. The CDR3 region has the DNA TGTGCCAGCAGCGTCGCCGGGGGGTCGTTGACAGATACGCAGTATTTT. The chain has TRBV9 and TRBJ2-3; 7 bases align to TRBD2. The ends lost 2 bases at V and 3 bases at J; junction bases unmatched: 9. The CDR3 is 16 residues long. Germline values: CDR1 SGDLS, CDR2 YYNGEE.

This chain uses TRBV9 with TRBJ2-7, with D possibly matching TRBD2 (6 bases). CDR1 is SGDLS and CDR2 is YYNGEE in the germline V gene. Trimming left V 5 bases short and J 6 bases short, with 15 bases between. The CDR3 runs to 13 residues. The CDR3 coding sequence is TGTGCCAGCAGTCGTTTCGTGGGAGGCGAGCAGTACTTC. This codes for CASSRFVGGEQYF.

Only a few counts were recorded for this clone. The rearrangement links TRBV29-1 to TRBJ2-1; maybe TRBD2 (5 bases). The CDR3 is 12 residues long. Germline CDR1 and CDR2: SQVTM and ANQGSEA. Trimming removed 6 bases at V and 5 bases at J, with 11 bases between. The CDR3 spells CSVADGDNEQFF. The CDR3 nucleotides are TGCAGCGTCGCGGACGGGGACAATGAGCAGTTCTTC.

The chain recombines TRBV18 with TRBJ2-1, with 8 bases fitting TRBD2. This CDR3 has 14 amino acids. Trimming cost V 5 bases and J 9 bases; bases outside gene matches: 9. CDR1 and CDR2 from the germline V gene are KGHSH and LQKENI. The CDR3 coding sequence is TGTGCCAGCTCAGAGTCCAGCGGGAGTACTGAGCAGTTCTTC. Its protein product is CASSESSGSTEQFF.

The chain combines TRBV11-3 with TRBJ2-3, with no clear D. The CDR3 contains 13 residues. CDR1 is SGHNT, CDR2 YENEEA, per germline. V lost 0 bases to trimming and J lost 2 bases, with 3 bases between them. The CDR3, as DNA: TGTGCCAGCAGCTTAGATCCCACAGATACGCAGTATTTT. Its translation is CASSLDPTDTQYF.

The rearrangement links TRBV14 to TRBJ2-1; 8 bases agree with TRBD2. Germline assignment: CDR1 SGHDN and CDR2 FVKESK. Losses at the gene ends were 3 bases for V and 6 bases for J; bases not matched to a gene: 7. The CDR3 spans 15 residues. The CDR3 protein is CASSQSAGAGNEQFF. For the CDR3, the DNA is TGTGCCAGCAGCCAGTCAGCGGGAGCGGGCAATGAGCAGTTCTTC.

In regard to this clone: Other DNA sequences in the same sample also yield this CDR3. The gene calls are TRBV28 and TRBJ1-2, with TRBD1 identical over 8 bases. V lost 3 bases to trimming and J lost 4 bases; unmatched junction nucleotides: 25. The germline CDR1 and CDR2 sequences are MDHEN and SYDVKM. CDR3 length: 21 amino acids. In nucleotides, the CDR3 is TGTGCCAGCAGTTTGGCCCTTACCGGGACAGGACATAGCGGGGTTGGCTATGGCTACACCTTC. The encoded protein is CASSLALTGTGHSGVGYGYTF.

This CDR3 is CSVRGRYTETQYF. The CDR3 DNA reads as TGCAGCGTTCGGGGACGATATACGGAGACCCAGTACTTC. The rearrangement uses TRBV29-1 and TRBJ2-5; D possibly matches TRBD1 or TRBD2 (5 bases each). V lost 5 bases and J lost 5, with 15 bases in between. CDR1 SQVTM and CDR2 ANQGSEA come from the germline V gene. CDR3 length equals 13 residues.

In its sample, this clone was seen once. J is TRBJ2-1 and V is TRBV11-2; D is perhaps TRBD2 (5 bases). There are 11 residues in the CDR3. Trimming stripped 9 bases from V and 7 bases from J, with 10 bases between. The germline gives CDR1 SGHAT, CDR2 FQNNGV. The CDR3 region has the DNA TGTGCCAGTACGAGGGTTAATGAGCAGTTCTTC. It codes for CASTRVNEQFF.

CDR3 DNA: TGTGCCAGCAGCGGGGTTGCCAATGGAAACACCATATATTTT. This codes for CASSGVANGNTIYF. The rearrangement links TRBV9 to TRBJ1-3; D gene uncertain. The CDR3 is made up of 14 amino acids. Trimming shortened V by 3 bases and J by 3 bases, and 10 bases separated the two germline ends. Per the germline V gene, CDR1 is SGDLS and CDR2 is YYNGEE.

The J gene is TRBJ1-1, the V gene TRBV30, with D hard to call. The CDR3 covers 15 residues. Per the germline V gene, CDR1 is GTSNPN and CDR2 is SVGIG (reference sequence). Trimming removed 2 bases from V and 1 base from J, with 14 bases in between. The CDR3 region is CAWSRGMSGNTEAFF. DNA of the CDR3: TGTGCCTGGAGTCGGGGAATGAGTGGGAACACTGAAGCTTTCTTT.

As DNA, the CDR3 is TGTGCCAGCAGTCCCCTCCGCACAGATACGCAGTATTTT. Its protein product is CASSPLRTDTQYF. V gene TRBV27 combines with J gene TRBJ2-3; D gene uncertain. Germline CDR1 and CDR2: MNHEY and SMNVEV (reference sequence). This CDR3 contains 13 residues. Trimming took off 5 bases at V and 1 base at J, with 7 bases between the two ends.